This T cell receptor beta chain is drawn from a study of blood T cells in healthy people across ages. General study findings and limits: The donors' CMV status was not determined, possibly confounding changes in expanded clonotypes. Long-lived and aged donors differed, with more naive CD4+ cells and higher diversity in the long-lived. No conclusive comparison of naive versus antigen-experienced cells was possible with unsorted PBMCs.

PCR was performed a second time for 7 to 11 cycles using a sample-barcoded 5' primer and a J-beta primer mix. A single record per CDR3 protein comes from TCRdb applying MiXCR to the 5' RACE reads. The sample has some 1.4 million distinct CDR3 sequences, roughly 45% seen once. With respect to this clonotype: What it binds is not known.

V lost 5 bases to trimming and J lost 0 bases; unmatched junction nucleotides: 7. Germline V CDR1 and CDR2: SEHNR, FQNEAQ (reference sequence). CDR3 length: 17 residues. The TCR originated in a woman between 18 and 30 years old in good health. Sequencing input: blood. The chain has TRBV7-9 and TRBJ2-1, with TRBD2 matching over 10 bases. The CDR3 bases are TGTGCCAGCAGCCCCGCTAGCGGGAGATTCTCCTACAATGAGCAGTTCTTC. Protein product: CASSPASGRFSYNEQFF.